These 6 T cell receptor beta chains were all obtained from the same sample, sequenced in a study of early T cells in non-severe SARS-CoV-2 infection. MiXCR, applied by TCRdb to the 5' RACE reads, yields one record per CDR3 protein. Seen here are some 70,000 distinct CDR3 sequences, around a tenth observed once, and the top ten hold just under 6%. Sequenced input: whole blood. The receptors were sampled from an adult who was a healthcare worker with PCR-confirmed SARS-CoV-2 infection or an uninfected control (not recorded which).

This clonotype was picked up a small number of times. The chain carries TRBV30 and TRBJ2-2; no firm D call. Looked up from germline, CDR1 is GTSNPN and CDR2 is SVGIG (reference sequence). V lost 2 bases, J lost 4 bases, and 5 bases lay in between. CDR3 length equals 12 residues. The CDR3 DNA sequence: TGTGCCTGGAGTAGGTCCACCGGGGAGCTGTTTTTT. This encodes CAWSRSTGELFF.

At least ten counts were recorded for this clonotype. The rearrangement uses TRBV4-2 and TRBJ1-1; a possible D gene is TRBD1 (6 bases). V was trimmed by 4 bases and J by 8 bases, leaving 17 bases between them. CDR1 is LGHNA and CDR2 is YNFKEQ in the germline V gene. The CDR3 runs 14 residues. DNA for the CDR3: TGTGCCAGCAGCCCCCCCGGACAGAGTCTCGAAGCTTTCTTT. This encodes CASSPPGQSLEAFF.

This clonotype has ten or more counts. The chain recombines TRBV3-1 with TRBJ1-3; no reliable D call. Looked up from germline, CDR1 is LGHDT and CDR2 is YNNKEL (reference sequence). This CDR3 region has 12 residues. V was cut by 7 bases and J by 4 bases, with 8 bases left in between. The chain's CDR3 is CASNKPGNTIYF. CDR3 bases: TGTGCCAGCAACAAACCCGGAAACACCATATATTTT.

This clonotype was found a few times. This sequence joins TRBV13 and TRBJ2-5; D is unresolved. The germline V gene encodes CDR1 PRHDT and CDR2 FYEKMQ (reference sequence). V gave up 4 bases and J gave up 5 bases, with 11 bases separating them. The CDR3 totals 13 residues. CDR3 amino acids: CASSSLERETQYF. In DNA form, the CDR3 reads TGTGCCAGCAGCTCCCTAGAACGTGAGACCCAGTACTTC.

This chain uses TRBV6-1 with TRBJ2-1, with D possibly TRBD1 on 7 matching bases. The CDR3 has 15 amino acids. V dropped 6 bases and J dropped 2 bases, with 14 bases sitting between them. CDR1 and CDR2 from the germline V gene are MNHNS and SASEGT. The chain's CDR3 is CASRLGGGAYNEQFF. DNA of the CDR3: TGTGCCAGCAGGCTAGGAGGGGGCGCCTACAATGAGCAGTTCTTC.

The chain employs TRBV2 and TRBJ2-5; the D is unclear. Between the trimmed V and J ends, which lost 5 bases and 5 bases, there was a span of 12 bases. This CDR3 contains 13 residues. Per the germline V gene, CDR1 is SNHLY and CDR2 is FYNNEI. CDR3 DNA: TGTGCCAGCAGTACGGACCTGGGGGAGACCCAGTACTTC. Its translation: CASSTDLGETQYF.